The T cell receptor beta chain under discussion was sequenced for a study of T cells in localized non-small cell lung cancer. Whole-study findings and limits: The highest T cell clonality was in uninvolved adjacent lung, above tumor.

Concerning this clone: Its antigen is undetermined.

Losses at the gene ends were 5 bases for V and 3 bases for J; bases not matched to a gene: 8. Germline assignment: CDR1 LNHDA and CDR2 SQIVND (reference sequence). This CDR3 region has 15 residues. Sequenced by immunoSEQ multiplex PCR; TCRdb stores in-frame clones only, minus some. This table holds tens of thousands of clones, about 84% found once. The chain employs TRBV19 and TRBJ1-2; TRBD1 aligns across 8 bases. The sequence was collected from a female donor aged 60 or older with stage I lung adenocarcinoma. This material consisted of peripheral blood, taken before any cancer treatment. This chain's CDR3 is CASSDRTGSYYGYTF. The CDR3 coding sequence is TGTGCCAGTAGTGATAGGACAGGGAGTTACTATGGCTACACCTTC.